Following are 19 T cell receptor beta chains from one sample sequenced in a study of brain T cells in children with intractable seizures. Profiling relied on immunoSEQ multiplex PCR, and the TCRdb table lists in-frame clones only, not all of them. The data hold about 76,000 clones, with 85% to 95% observed a single time. The sequences come from peripheral blood, collected at surgery. The receptor set was obtained from a boy less than two years old with tuberous sclerosis and intractable seizures.

This clone has just one count. The chain recombines TRBV19 with TRBJ1-2; 8 bases are a match to TRBD1. With 5 bases clipped from V and 4 bases from J, the junction kept 6 bases outside the gene matches. The CDR3 consists of 14 residues. CDR1 is LNHDA and CDR2 is SQIVND in the germline V gene (reference sequence). The CDR3 protein is CASSGDRGPYGYTF. CDR3 coding DNA: TGTGCCAGTAGTGGAGACAGGGGTCCCTATGGCTACACCTTC.

This chain connects TRBV11-3 to TRBJ1-4; weak D call: TRBD1 (5 bases). The CDR3 spans 13 residues. Trimming shortened V by 5 bases and J by 4 bases, and 8 bases separated the two germline ends. Germline V gene lookup returns CDR1 SGHNT and CDR2 YENEEA. CDR3 protein: CASSDRINEKLFF. For the CDR3, the DNA is TGTGCCAGCAGCGACAGAATTAATGAAAAACTGTTTTTT.

The CDR3 reads CATSDSAGGFQETQYF. CDR3 DNA: TGTGCCACCAGTGATTCTGCCGGCGGGTTCCAAGAGACCCAGTACTTC. The V call is TRBV24-1, the J call TRBJ2-5; D perhaps matches TRBD2 (5 bases). This CDR3 contains 16 residues. Germline V CDR1 and CDR2: KGHDR, SFDVKD. V lost 2 bases, J lost 1 base, and 13 bases lay in between.

The gene calls are TRBV6-5 and TRBJ2-5; possible D gene TRBD1, 6 bases. The CDR3 runs to 15 residues. CDR1 and CDR2 from the germline V gene are MNHEY and SVGAGI. The V and J ends lost 5 bases and 4 bases respectively, with 17 bases between them. The CDR3 loop reads CASSPSGGLGETQYF. The DNA for the CDR3 is TGTGCCAGCAGTCCCAGTGGGGGCTTGGGAGAGACCCAGTACTTC.

The genes are TRBV6-5 and TRBJ1-2; the D is unclear. CDR3 size: 16 residues. The V gene's germline CDR1 is MNHEY and CDR2 SVGAGI. V lost 0 bases and J 4 bases, leaving 15 bases between the germline ends. CDR3 sequence: CASSYSWAASIYGYTF. As DNA, the CDR3 is TGTGCCAGCAGTTACTCCTGGGCAGCTTCCATCTATGGCTACACCTTC.

The CDR3 sequence: CASSYRTGTNEKLFF. The CDR3 nucleotides read TGTGCCAGCAGCTACAGGACAGGAACTAATGAAAAACTGTTTTTT. V is TRBV7-9 and J is TRBJ1-4; 7 positions match TRBD1. The germline CDR1 and CDR2 sequences are SEHNR and FQNEAQ (reference sequence). The length of the CDR3 is 15 residues. J lost 1 base, V lost 4 bases, and 3 bases had no gene match.

The V and J genes are TRBV5-4 and TRBJ2-7; TRBD1 aligns across 7 bases. Germline CDR1 reads SGHNT; CDR2 reads YYREEE (reference sequence). The CDR3 is 14 amino acids. Trimming at V came to 2 bases and at J to 3 bases, leaving 5 bases not matched to a gene. CDR3 nucleotides: TGTGCCAGCAGCTTTCGGACAGGCGACTACGAGCAGTACTTC. Its translation: CASSFRTGDYEQYF.

This clone was counted a single time. The V and J genes are TRBV6-1 and TRBJ2-1; D is ambiguous. The germline gives CDR1 MNHNS, CDR2 SASEGT. The ends were cut back, 3 bases at V and 0 bases at J, with 6 bases in the middle. The length of the CDR3 is 14 residues. In nucleotides, the CDR3 is TGTGCCAGCAGTGACACAGTCTCCTACAATGAGCAGTTCTTC. Protein sequence: CASSDTVSYNEQFF.

The V and J genes are TRBV7-9 and TRBJ2-1, with 7 bases aligning to TRBD2. Losses at the gene ends were 3 bases for V and 3 bases for J; bases not matched to a gene: 17. CDR3 length: 19 amino acids. Germline V gene lookup returns CDR1 SEHNR and CDR2 FQNEAQ (reference sequence). The CDR3 DNA reads TGTGCCAGCAGCTTGGCCTCCCTCCGGTGGGCTAGCGGCTACAATGAGCAGTTCTTC. Encoded protein: CASSLASLRWASGYNEQFF.

This chain connects TRBV10-3 to TRBJ1-2; possible D gene TRBD1, 6 bases. The V end was cut by 6 bases, the J end by 8 bases, with 16 bases between. The CDR3 is 13 amino acids. CDR1 and CDR2 from the germline V gene are ENHRY and SYGVKD. This CDR3 reads CAIRRDIGDGYTF. In DNA, the CDR3 is TGTGCCATCAGACGGGACATTGGAGACGGCTACACCTTC.

The chain is built from TRBV4-1 and TRBJ2-2, with 9 bases identical to TRBD2. Germline CDR1 and CDR2: MGHRA and YSYEKL. This CDR3 region has 19 residues. J lost 0 bases, V lost 3 bases, and 11 bases had no gene match. The CDR3 sequence: CASSHPPIAGDTNTGELFF. The CDR3 DNA follows: TGCGCCAGCAGCCACCCGCCTATAGCGGGAGACACGAACACCGGGGAGCTGTTTTTT.

The chain combines TRBV2 with TRBJ1-5; 8 bases align to TRBD1. The CDR3 length is 15 residues. J was trimmed by 2 bases and V by 6 bases; bases with no gene match: 6. CDR1 and CDR2 (germline): SNHLY, FYNNEI. CDR3 loop: CASRDDRGGNQPQHF. The CDR3 bases are TGTGCCAGCAGGGATGACAGGGGTGGCAATCAGCCCCAGCATTTT.

This clone was detected only once. This chain joins TRBV6-5 and TRBJ2-7; D unresolved. The CDR3 length is 14 residues. V was pared by 0 bases and J by 9 bases, with 15 bases between. Germline loops: CDR1 MNHEY, CDR2 SVGAGI. CDR3 in amino acids: CASSYSMSSSTQYF. CDR3 in DNA: TGTGCCAGCAGTTACTCGATGTCAAGTTCCACGCAGTACTTC.

The rearrangement uses TRBV24-1 and TRBJ2-1; no clear D gene. Germline-derived CDR1 and CDR2 are KGHDR and SFDVKD. Trimming took 5 bases from V and 4 from J, leaving 14 bases between them. The CDR3 is made up of 15 amino acids. CDR3 sequence: CATSGSERGYNEQFF. CDR3 DNA: TGTGCCACCAGTGGTTCTGAAAGAGGTTACAATGAGCAGTTCTTC.

The chain combines TRBV2 with TRBJ2-5; 10 nucleotides align to TRBD2. The CDR3 runs 15 residues. The germline gives CDR1 SNHLY, CDR2 FYNNEI. V lost 4 bases to trimming and J lost 5 bases; unmatched junction nucleotides: 7. The CDR3 nucleotides read TGTGCCAGCAGTGGGACTAGCGGAGGGCGGGAGACCCAGTACTTC. Its translation is CASSGTSGGRETQYF.

The rearrangement joins TRBV7-9 to TRBJ1-2; tentative D call: TRBD1 (5 bases). Trimming pared 3 bases from V and 8 bases from J, leaving 16 bases between. Per germline, CDR1 SEHNR and CDR2 FQNEAQ (reference sequence). The CDR3 is 14 residues long. The CDR3 coding sequence is TGTGCCAGCAGCTTGGGGACCGATCTGGGAGGCTACACCTTC. Encoded protein: CASSLGTDLGGYTF.

The sample holds one count of this clone. The chain employs TRBV5-1 and TRBJ1-2; no definite D call. CDR3 length equals 17 residues. Germline CDR1 and CDR2: SGHRS and YFSETQ. The germline V and J ends were trimmed by 1 base and 8 bases, with 24 bases remaining between them. CDR3 protein: CASSLSIAIPPDLGYTF. The CDR3 bases are TGCGCCAGCAGCTTGTCTATTGCCATCCCCCCGGACTTGGGCTACACCTTC.

The J gene is TRBJ2-7, the V gene TRBV19, with D unresolved. V was clipped by 6 bases and J by 4 bases, with 13 bases between them. The CDR3 consists of 13 residues. Germline CDR1 LNHDA, CDR2 SQIVND (reference sequence). CDR3: CASSTEFSYEQYF. In nucleotides, the CDR3 is TGTGCCAGTAGCACCGAATTCTCGTACGAGCAGTACTTC. Complete variable domain (other parts from reference TRBV19 and TRBJ2-7): DGGITQSPKYLFRKEGQNVTLSCEQNLNHDAMYWYRQDPGQGLRLIYYSQIVNDFQKGDIAEGYSVSREKKESFPLTVTSAQKNPTAFYLCASSTEFSYEQYFGPGTRLTVT.

Written as DNA, the CDR3 is TGTGCCAGCAGTGAAGATCGGGGCTCGGGAGAAAAACTGTTTTTT. Its protein is CASSEDRGSGEKLFF. The genes are TRBV6-1 and TRBJ1-4; D possibly corresponds to TRBD1 (5 bases). From germline, CDR1 is MNHNS and CDR2 SASEGT. There are 15 residues in the CDR3. The V end was cut by 1 base, the J end by 8 bases, with 14 bases between.